A single T cell receptor beta chain is shown here with its context. A single record per CDR3 protein comes from TCRdb applying MiXCR to the RT-PCR reads. In the table there are about 680,000 distinct CDR3 sequences, 12% to 15% of which are singletons. The V gene's germline CDR1 is SGHNT and CDR2 YYREEE (reference sequence). There are 17 residues in the CDR3. The V segment lost 3 bases and the J segment 2 bases; nucleotides outside the gene matches: 11. The chain uses TRBV5-4 and TRBJ1-5; 7 nucleotides align to TRBD1. Input material: memory CD4+ T cells from blood. This clonotype was obtained from a female donor in good health, serving as a healthy control. CDR3 in amino acids: CASSWNSGGSGNQPQHF. The CDR3 nucleotides read TGTGCCAGCAGCTGGAACTCAGGGGGGTCCGGCAATCAGCCCCAGCATTTT.